These T cell receptor beta chains were read from a single sample in a study of cytomegalovirus exposure and HLA in healthy donors. TCRdb's table, derived via immunoSEQ multiplex PCR, lists solely in-frame clones and lacks some. The sample shows 120,000 or so clones, over 8.5% of them seen only once. Sequencing was performed on PBMCs. The receptor source for this set is a woman aged 40 to 50 in good health and CMV-seropositive. The CDR3 runs from the conserved cysteine through the conserved F or W. A D gene is named only where the DNA matches it firmly. Some rows mark clone size as missing; the rest say once, few, many or name a class of expanded clone.

-	TRBV18	TRBD1	TRBJ2-2	TGTGCCAGCTCACCAATGGGACAGCCCTCCACCGGGGAGCTGTTTTTT	CASSPMGQPSTGELFF
-	TRBV29-1	TRBD1	TRBJ1-2	TGCAGCGTTGGGGGACAGGGCGAAATTAGTACTAACTATGGCTACACCTTC	CSVGGQGEISTNYGYTF
-	TRBV5-1	TRBD1	TRBJ1-6	TGCGCCAGCAGCCCCGGACAGGGAAATTCACCCCTCCACTTT	CASSPGQGNSPLHF
few	TRBV5-1	TRBD1	TRBJ2-5	TGCGCCAGCAGCCGACAGGGGGCCCGCCGGGTGTACCAAGAGACCCAGTACTTC	CASSRQGARRVYQETQYF
few	TRBV6-1	TRBD2	TRBJ2-7	TGTGCCAGCAGTGGCAAGACCGGGACTAGCGGGGGTCTCTACGAGCAGTACTTC	CASSGKTGTSGGLYEQYF
few	TRBV19	-	TRBJ2-1	TGTGCCACCAGACAGTTTTACAATGAGCAGTTCTTC	CATRQFYNEQFF
-	TRBV5-4	TRBD1	TRBJ1-1	TGTGCCAGCAGCCCGCCGGGACAGGGACGCGGGGCTGAAGCTTTCTTT	CASSPPGQGRGAEAFF
few	TRBV5-1	-	TRBJ2-5	TGCGCCAGCAGCTTCGGCGGGGTACAAGAGACCCAGTACTTC	CASSFGGVQETQYF
few	TRBV4-2	-	TRBJ1-1	TGTGCCAGCAGCCCACAGGGTGAGAACACTGAAGCTTTCTTT	CASSPQGENTEAFF
few	TRBV19	TRBD1	TRBJ2-7	TGTGCCAGTAGTATTGGGACAGGGGGAGGTTACGAGCAGTACTTC	CASSIGTGGGYEQYF
-	TRBV5-4	TRBD2	TRBJ2-7	TGTGCCAGCAGCTCTGCTACTAGCGTCTACGAGCAGTACTTC	CASSSATSVYEQYF
few	TRBV6-4	-	TRBJ1-5	TGTGCCAGCAGTCCTACGACAGCTAATCAGCCCCAGCATTTT	CASSPTTANQPQHF
-	TRBV10-3	TRBD2	TRBJ2-7	TGTGCCATCTCAACTAGCGACGAGCAGTACTTC	CAISTSDEQYF
-	TRBV11-2	-	TRBJ1-5	TGTGCCAGCAGCTTAAACACAGGTCAGCCCCAGCATTTT	CASSLNTGQPQHF
-	TRBV7-7	TRBD2	TRBJ2-3	TGTGCCAGCAGCTTAGCGGCGGGGGTCACAGATACGCAGTATTTT	CASSLAAGVTDTQYF
-	TRBV4-2	TRBD1	TRBJ1-1	TGTGCCAGCAGCCAGACAGGGAATACTGAAGCTTTCTTT	CASSQTGNTEAFF
-	TRBV10-1	-	TRBJ2-7	TGCGCCAGCAGTGAGTCCCCCGGAGCTACCTACGAGCAGTACTTC	CASSESPGATYEQYF
-	TRBV19	-	TRBJ1-5	TGTGCCAGTAGTCAATCCCCAGGGCAGCCCCAGCATTTT	CASSQSPGQPQHF
few	TRBV7-2	-	TRBJ1-3	TGTGCCAGCAGCTTAGTAAGGGGCCTAAGCTCTGGAAACACCATATATTTT	CASSLVRGLSSGNTIYF
few	TRBV9	-	TRBJ2-1	TGTGCCAGCAGCACGACTGAGAGCTCCTACAATGAGCAGTTCTTC	CASSTTESSYNEQFF
few	TRBV7-9	-	TRBJ1-1	TGTGCCAGCAGCCCGGGACTGACTGAAGCTTTCTTT	CASSPGLTEAFF
-	TRBV10-3	-	TRBJ1-3	TGTGCCATCGATAAAGGGGGCTCTGGAAACACCATATATTTT	CAIDKGGSGNTIYF
few	TRBV9	-	TRBJ2-5	TGTGCCAGCAGCGGCCGGAGGGCCCCAGAGACCCAGTACTTC	CASSGRRAPETQYF
few	TRBV10-1	-	TRBJ1-1	TGCGCCAGCAGCCCAAAGCAGACGGGAGGTCCTGAAGCTTTCTTT	CASSPKQTGGPEAFF
few	TRBV6-1	TRBD1	TRBJ2-2	TGTGCCAGCAGTGACCCGACACAGGGGGCTTTGAGGACCGGGGAGCTGTTTTTT	CASSDPTQGALRTGELFF
-	TRBV5-1	TRBD1	TRBJ1-1	TGCGCCAGCAGCTTGGAGGGGGCGGGGGGCACTGAAGCTTTCTTT	CASSLEGAGGTEAFF
few	TRBV5-6	-	TRBJ1-2	TGTGCCAGCAGCTTGGCAACAGGGAGTTTTGGGGGCTACACCTTC	CASSLATGSFGGYTF
few	TRBV18	-	TRBJ1-4	TGTGCCAGCTCACCCCGACAAGCAACTAATGAAAAACTGTTTTTT	CASSPRQATNEKLFF
-	TRBV19	TRBD1	TRBJ2-7	TGTGCCAGTAGGACAGGGGCCATGGGCTCCTACGAGCAATACTTC	CASRTGAMGSYEQYF
few	TRBV5-8	-	TRBJ1-1	TGTGCCAGCAGCTTGGTGGCCACTGAAGCTTTCTTT	CASSLVATEAFF
few	TRBV6-1	-	TRBJ1-2	TGTGCCAGCAGTCTAACAGTACAGAACTATGGCTACACCTTC	CASSLTVQNYGYTF
-	TRBV28	TRBD1	TRBJ2-2	TGTGCCAGCAGCTCACCGGGGACAGGGTTGACCGGGGAGCTGTTTTTT	CASSSPGTGLTGELFF
few	TRBV18	TRBD1	TRBJ2-5	TGTGCCAGCTCACCACGGGCAGGGGGTCAGGAGACCCAGTACTTC	CASSPRAGGQETQYF
few	TRBV6-4	-	TRBJ1-2	TGTGCCAGCAGTGACTCCTTTGACAGAAACTATGGCTACACCTTC	CASSDSFDRNYGYTF
many	TRBV29-1	-	TRBJ1-1	TGCAGCGTTGACCGAGGGGGCACTGAAGCTTTCTTT	CSVDRGGTEAFF
few	TRBV7-9	TRBD1	TRBJ1-3	TGTGCCAGCAGCACCGGGACAGCCGGAAACACCATATATTTT	CASSTGTAGNTIYF
few	TRBV6-5	-	TRBJ2-7	TGTGCCAGCAGTTACCAGACGGACAGCTCCTACGAGCAGTACTTC	CASSYQTDSSYEQYF
-	TRBV12-5	TRBD1	TRBJ1-1	TGTGCTAGTGGTTTGACAGGGGAGAGGACTGAAGCTTTCTTT	CASGLTGERTEAFF
few	TRBV14	-	TRBJ1-1	TGTGCCAGCAGCCGGTACTCGGGCACTGAAGCTTTCTTT	CASSRYSGTEAFF
-	TRBV6-1	TRBD1	TRBJ1-2	TGTGCCAGCAGTGAAGGAGGTACAGGGGCCTATGGCTACACCTTC	CASSEGGTGAYGYTF
-	TRBV6-1	-	TRBJ2-7	TGTGCCAGCAGTGAGGACAAGAATCCAAACATACGACGGTACTTC	CASSEDKNPNIRRYF
-	TRBV12-5	-	TRBJ1-3	TGTGCTAGTGGTTTGGTTCGACTAGGAAACACCATATATTTT	CASGLVRLGNTIYF
-	TRBV27	TRBD1	TRBJ2-7	TGTGCCAGCAGTTTATCTACGCCCGGGACAGGGAGCTACGAGCAGTACTTC	CASSLSTPGTGSYEQYF
few	TRBV7-6	TRBD2	TRBJ2-1	TGTGCCAGCAGCTACGGGCTAGCGGGGGCAGCGAATGAGCAGTTCTTC	CASSYGLAGAANEQFF
-	TRBV15	TRBD1	TRBJ2-7	TGTGCCACCAGCAGGCACCGGGACAGGACCGCCTACGAGCAGTACTTC	CATSRHRDRTAYEQYF
-	TRBV2	TRBD1	TRBJ1-2	TGTGCCAGCAGGGGCGGGACAGGGCCTTCTTATGGCTACACCTTC	CASRGGTGPSYGYTF
few	TRBV4-1	-	TRBJ1-5	TGCGCCAGCAGCCAAGTTGGGCCCTATAGCAATCAGCCCCAGCATTTT	CASSQVGPYSNQPQHF
-	TRBV29-1	TRBD1	TRBJ1-4	TGCAGCGTGGACCCAGGGGGATTTGGTGAAAAACTGTTTTTT	CSVDPGGFGEKLFF
-	TRBV7-6	TRBD1	TRBJ2-5	TGTGCCAGCAGCTTGGAGACAGGGGGCCGGGAGACCCAGTACTTC	CASSLETGGRETQYF
few	TRBV5-4	-	TRBJ1-2	TGTGCCAGCAGCCCAGGGTACAGGGATAAATATAATGGCTACACCTTC	CASSPGYRDKYNGYTF
-	TRBV2	-	TRBJ1-5	TGTGCCAGCAAGGTCGGGGTAAATAGCAATCAGCCCCAGCATTTT	CASKVGVNSNQPQHF
-	TRBV14	-	TRBJ1-2	TGTGCCAGCAGCCGAAATGAGGGCGGGTATGGCTACACCTTC	CASSRNEGGYGYTF
few	TRBV4-1	-	TRBJ1-1	TGCGCCAGCAGCCTTTACAGAGAAGCTTTCTTT	CASSLYREAFF
-	TRBV6-5	TRBD1	TRBJ1-2	TGTGCCAGCAGTTTCTTCGGACAGGGCCTAAACTATGGCTACACCTTC	CASSFFGQGLNYGYTF
-	TRBV15	TRBD1	TRBJ1-5	TGTGCCACCAGCAGAGACAGGGGGCAATTTGAGCCCCAGCATTTT	CATSRDRGQFEPQHF
-	TRBV30	-	TRBJ2-7	TGTGCCTGGAGTAGGGGCTTAAGCTCCTACGAGCAGTACTTC	CAWSRGLSSYEQYF
-	TRBV10-3	-	TRBJ2-1	TGTGCCATCAGTGAGTCCGCAGGGAAAAGTGAGCAGTTCTTC	CAISESAGKSEQFF
-	TRBV6-6	TRBD2	TRBJ2-1	TGTGCCAGCAGTCGCGGACTAGCGGGGGAGTGGAATGAGCAGTTCTTC	CASSRGLAGEWNEQFF